This T cell receptor beta chain was identified in a study of T cell responses to AZD1222 COVID-19 vaccine. Note on this clone: Antigen specificity is unknown.

The CDR3 contains 13 residues. CDR1 MNHEY and CDR2 SVGAGI come from the germline V gene. After removal of 8 bases from V and 5 bases from J, the junction contained 7 bases not matched to a gene. Only in-frame clones appear in the TCRdb table, and some are missing; sequencing was by immunoSEQ multiplex PCR. Of 150,000 to 200,000 clones in the sample, around 90% were seen once. Whole-study findings and limits: Recipients of two AZD1222 doses showed rising Spike-specific TCR breadth and depth. Nearly half of unique spike-specific TCRs reportedly avoided B.1.351 and B.1.1.7 mutated regions.

The specimen was peripheral blood, collected on day 0 of AZD1222 vaccination. The receptor was derived from an adult in good health. The gene calls are TRBV6-5 and TRBJ1-1; 8 positions agree with TRBD1. CDR3 sequence reads: CASRDRSSTEAFF. CDR3 DNA sequence: TGTGCCAGCCGGGACAGGTCTTCTACTGAAGCTTTCTTT.